This T cell receptor beta chain was profiled in a study of tumor-infiltrating lymphocytes in primary liver carcinoma (dated by TCRdb to about 2017). About the study as a whole: Of the five patients (three men and two women, aged 30 to 69 years), four had hepatocellular carcinoma and one had combined HCC and intrahepatic cholangiocarcinoma. Tumors of the five patients were stage T1-T3 N0M0 with maximum diameters of about 4.2 to 11 cm. Samples yielded roughly 3.65 to 7.5 million productive TCRbeta reads; read depth did not differ significantly between tissue types. Across five regions of each liver tumor, along with adjacent normal tissue and blood, the study brought together TCRbeta repertoire sequencing, expression microarrays and whole-exome sequencing. A total of 35 specimens from 5 patients went through TCRbeta repertoire sequencing, namely 25 tumor regions, 5 adjacent noncancerous liver tissues and 5 peripheral blood samples. Agilent mRNA microarray profiling was performed on the approximately 26 tumor region samples to relate TCRbeta repertoire diversity to the local molecular phenotype. Repertoires from technical replicates were highly reproducible, with mean shared-clone rates roughly 0.87 and correlation coefficients above 0.98.

Using a constant-region primer and ProtoScript II reverse transcriptase, TCRbeta-specific cDNA was reverse-transcribed from 500 ng total RNA. The TCRbeta libraries were prepared through three rounds of nested multiplex PCR following a slightly modified ARM-PCR procedure. Each of the first two PCR rounds ran for approximately 9 cycles using multiplex TRBV1-TRBV30 forward primers together with a Cbeta reverse primer. Sample barcodes and Illumina adapters were added in a final 25-cycle PCR using Deep VentR polymerase. Before sequencing, amplicons of 200-500 bp were purified from gel using a QIAquick gel extraction kit. An Illumina HiSeq 2500 was used to sequence the TCRbeta amplicons, generating 250-bp paired-end reads. The authors' analysis ran thus. Reads were quality-trimmed with Trimmomatic v0.33, and paired reads were merged with FLASH v1.2.11 to recover full CDR3 sequences. V, D and J germline segments were assigned to the rearranged TCRbeta sequences using MiGEC v1.2.1b. Clonotype statistics and Shannon-Wiener diversity indices were computed with VDJtools v1.0.0. Except for diversity analysis, only each sample's 250 most abundant clonotypes were used in subsequent analyses to reduce sampling bias. TCRdb reworked the public reads: Q25 trimming with fastp, MiXCR clone assembly, productive beta chains retained. Each CDR3 protein appears once, grouped with its most common genes and DNA. What appears here as the V and J calls and clone size reflects TCRdb's work, not the paper's. Present in this sample are around 70,000 distinct CDR3 sequences, 60% to 80% of which were seen just once. Jointly, the top ten make up around a quarter of the sample.

Without any cell sorting, total RNA and DNA were extracted together from around 20-30 mg of bulk tissue using the AllPrep DNA/RNA mini kit. Surgical resection was performed in China between November 2015 and 2016 on a handful of patients with histopathologically diagnosed primary liver carcinoma. Chronic HBV infection was present in the patients, and the patients were treatment-naive at sampling. Five spatially separated regions were sampled from each tumor: the superior, inferior, left-lateral and right-lateral poles, plus the tumor centre. More than 80% viable tumor cells were found by histology in every tumor sample. Pieces of fresh tumor and adjacent tissue were cut in half, with one half kept in RNAlater at -80 degrees C and the other half sent for histology. About this clonotype: What this receptor recognizes is not known. Within one base of it there is no much larger clone, and no base qualities were kept.

V lost 4 bases and J lost 7 bases; the stretch between them is 16 bases long. The germline V gene gives CDR1 as MGHRA and CDR2 as YSYEKL. CDR3 length: 14 amino acids, cysteine to phenylalanine. Only the CDR3 region is kept as DNA, spanning 42 bases read in frame from base 1. What the research found in general, with its limitations: Compared with blood, tumors had a significantly larger share of the repertoire taken up by the top 250 clones (p = 0.039). Comparison of CD4+ and CD8+ T cell repertoires was precluded by the use of bulk unsorted samples. Consistent with antigen-driven expansion, pairs of tumor regions showed higher repertoire overlap (mean roughly 35%) than either tumor-adjacent pairs (around 17%) or tumor-blood pairs (roughly 14%). Only about 8-25% of top clones were found in all five regions of a tumor, suggesting spatial heterogeneity of tumor-infiltrating T cells. Because only the TCR beta chain was sequenced and unpaired alpha chains were not captured, true repertoire diversity is likely underestimated. Only four or five patients were included in the study, and the authors note that the findings should be validated in a larger study.

The specimen sequenced was liver tumor tissue from sampling region 4. The sample's cell subset or site label is to be understood as: tumor region T4, right-lateral pole. This chain is built from TRBV4-1 and TRBJ2-5; the D gene cannot be named for sure. The receptor's source is a middle-aged man with primary liver carcinoma and hepatitis B virus infection. The DNA sequence reads TGCGCCAGCAGCCTCCATGGTCGACCCGGGACCCAGTACTTC. Its protein reads: CASSLHGRPGTQYF.